This T cell receptor beta chain was retrieved from a study of T-cell memory formation after mild COVID-19 (dated by TCRdb to about 2021). In terms of the full investigation: TCR sequence clusters from the two donors were found to be largely donor specific. In a couple of donors, T-cell clones that expanded and contracted after mild COVID-19 were followed by sequencing TCRalpha and TCRbeta repertoires longitudinally. The cohort comprised two young, previously healthy adult volunteers, one female and one male.

Ficoll-Paque density gradient centrifugation was the method used to isolate PBMCs. The reads were generated on an Illumina NovaSeq 6000. TCRalpha and TCRbeta cDNA libraries were built by 5'RACE with constant-segment primers, adding sample barcodes and unique molecular identifiers. RNA was extracted from every sample with Trizol reagent. The libraries were amplified in two PCR steps, and the second step added a second sample barcode and Illumina TruSeq adapters. Libraries were sequenced on an Illumina NovaSeq with 2 x 150 bp paired-end reads. Regarding the original processing steps: With migec v1.2.7, reads were demultiplexed and then collapsed into UMI-guided consensus sequences. Using mixcr v2.1.11, UMI consensuses were aligned to TRA and TRB V and J templates and then assembled into clonotypes. Expanded or contracted clonotypes were those called significant by both edgeR and NoisET, with noise models trained on biological replicates. edgeR calls used a false discovery rate-adjusted p below 0.01 and a log2 fold-change threshold of 1. PCA with hierarchical clustering of max-normalized trajectories of the 1000 most abundant clonotypes was used as exploratory dynamics analysis. Each responding clone was given a CD4 or CD8 phenotype based on the CD4+ and CD8+ repertoires, which had been sequenced separately. TCRdb reanalyzed the raw reads on its own, using fastp at Q25 for trimming and MiXCR for clone calling, and kept in-frame beta chains. Rows are unified per CDR3 protein, each entry keeping the most common DNA and genes. The V and J calls were determined by TCRdb, not by the authors. This sample has roughly 260,000 distinct CDR3 sequences in its table, and about 17% of those were observed once. Of the sample, about 4% falls within the top ten clones.

The CDR3 goes from the cysteine to the phenylalanine over 16 residues. Only the CDR3 part of the read is kept: 48 bases, read in frame from the first base. This clonotype was seen only a few times. What this receptor recognizes is not known. Per-nucleotide qualities are absent, and no much larger clonotype sits a single base away. General findings and caveats noted by the study authors: SARS-CoV-2 specificity of the second-wave clones peaking on day 37 was not confirmed. The study included only a couple of mild cases, and larger cohorts that include severe cases with pre-infection samples were judged to be necessary. Some responding clones were found in pre-infection memory, which suggests that pre-existing cross-reactive memory T cells took part in the SARS-CoV-2 response. Contracting CD4+ clones were found mainly in CM and EM memory subsets, while CD8+ clones were enriched in EMRA. Balanced CD4/CD8 phenotypes were observed for clones contracting from day 15 to 85, whereas a bias towards CD4+ was observed for a second wave of clones expanding from day 15 to 37.

Source material: PBMCs or a T cell subset sorted from them (not recorded which). The TCR comes from a young man who had mild COVID-19 (a few samples of this study predate the infection). The sample titles of this study are shuffled in the database, so cell type and time point are left out; the donor was told from shared clones. The rearrangement combines TRBV12-2 with TRBJ2-7; TRBD1 is the table's D call and was not checked against the DNA. TRBV12-2 is deemed a pseudogene. DNA sequence: TGTGCAAGTCGCTTAGCGCCTGGGACAGGGAGTCGGGAGCAGTACTTC. It translates to CASRLAPGTGSREQYF.